Sequencing of this TCR beta chain was carried out in a study of somatic mutations in cytotoxic T cells in rheumatoid arthritis. Germline values: CDR1 SNHLY, CDR2 FYNNEI. The CDR3 sequence is 14 residues long. The V end was cut by 4 bases, the J end by 0 bases, with 10 bases between. This clone was seen a handful of times. The method was immunoSEQ multiplex PCR; TCRdb's version includes in-frame clones alone and lacks a portion of them. The sample includes roughly 20,000 clones, about 85% of them seen just once. The sample consisted of CD8+ T cells sorted from blood. This receptor was taken from an adult with rheumatoid arthritis. The rearrangement joins TRBV2 to TRBJ2-7; perhaps TRBD2 as D (5 bases). The CDR3 sequence: CASSGRIRSYEQYF. The CDR3 DNA sequence: TGTGCCAGCAGTGGGAGGATCCGCTCCTACGAGCAGTACTTC.